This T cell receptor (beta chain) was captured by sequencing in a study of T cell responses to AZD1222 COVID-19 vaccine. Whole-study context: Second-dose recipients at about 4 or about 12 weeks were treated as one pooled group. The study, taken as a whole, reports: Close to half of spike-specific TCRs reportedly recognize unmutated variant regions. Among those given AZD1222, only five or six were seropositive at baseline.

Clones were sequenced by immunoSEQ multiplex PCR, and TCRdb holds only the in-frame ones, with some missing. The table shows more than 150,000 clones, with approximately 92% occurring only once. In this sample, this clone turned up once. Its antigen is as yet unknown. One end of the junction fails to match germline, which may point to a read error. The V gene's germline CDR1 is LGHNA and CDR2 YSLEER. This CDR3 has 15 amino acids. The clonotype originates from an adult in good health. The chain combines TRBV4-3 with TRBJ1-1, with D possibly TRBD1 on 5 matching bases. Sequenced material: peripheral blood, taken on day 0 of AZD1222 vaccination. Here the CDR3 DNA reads TGCGCTAGCAGCCAAGTCGGGCGGGGGGGCACTGAAGCTTTCTTT. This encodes CASSQVGRGGTEAFF.